This T cell receptor beta chain was sequenced during a study of blood T cell repertoires in COVID-19. About the research overall: The origin of the acute and convalescent COVID-19 samples was the United States, Italy and Spain. T cells, B-cell-depleted T cells, or PBMCs supplied cDNA or gDNA.

In the authors' workflow: Estimated nucleated cell counts came from reference gene primer amplification. Profiled with immunoSEQ multiplex PCR; TCRdb holds only in-frame clones, not every one. That table furnishes V, J and clone size, whereas the DNA furnished D and trimming. This sample has more than 85,000 clones, with 82% found just once. Trimming at V came to 8 bases and at J to 6 bases, leaving 8 bases not matched to a gene. The CDR3 runs to 14 residues. The germline gives CDR1 MNHNY, CDR2 SVGAGI (reference sequence). Sample: peripheral blood. The chain couples TRBV6-6 to TRBJ2-3; 10 nucleotides align to TRBD2. This receptor was taken from a man older than 75 with acute or convalescent COVID-19. The CDR3 reads CASATSGVSDTQYF. In DNA, the CDR3 is TGTGCCAGCGCTACTAGCGGGGTTTCCGATACGCAGTATTTT.